This T cell receptor (beta chain) was sequenced in a study of post-analysis software for immune sequencing data. Study as a whole: Courses of disease covered relapsing-remitting, secondary progressive and progressive-relapsing multiple sclerosis.

The CDR3 extends over 14 amino acids. The trim removed 8 bases at V and 7 bases at J, leaving 12 bases unmatched. Germline-derived CDR1 and CDR2 are MNHEY and SVGAGI. For this clonotype: What it binds is unknown.

Study conclusions and caveats: Five or six TRBV segments, TRBV5-6, TRBV5-1 and TRBV20-1 among them, were found more frequent in patients than controls. Samples made in the same batch grouped tightly together by F measure.

The authors incorporated unique molecular identifiers into the TCR beta cDNA libraries. T cells, about 0.85 to 11 million of them, yielded 500,000 to 600,000 cDNA molecules. A single record per CDR3 protein comes from TCRdb applying MiXCR to the PCR reads. Of 350,000 to 500,000 distinct CDR3 sequences detected, 30% to 40% appear once; the ten largest clones hold roughly 8.2%. Sequenced material: blood. This chain connects TRBV6-5 to TRBJ2-7; 9 nucleotides line up with TRBD2. This clonotype was sampled from a girl aged 2 to 10 with multiple sclerosis. CDR3 nucleotide sequence: TGTGCCAGCGGAGTAGGACTAGCGCTTCGGGAGCAGTACTTC. Amino acid sequence: CASGVGLALREQYF.